Listed below are T cell receptor beta chains from one sample, sequenced in a study of cytomegalovirus exposure and HLA in healthy donors. Repertoires were generated with immunoSEQ multiplex PCR, while TCRdb's copy carries only in-frame clones and drops some. The table has about 76,000 clones, roughly 73% seen once. The sample was PBMCs. The origin of the receptors is a woman in her 40s in good health and CMV-seropositive. The CDR3 runs from the conserved cysteine through the conserved F or W. A D gene is named only where the DNA matches it firmly. Size tells how often a clone was seen (once, few, many) or the class of an expanded clone, and some rows leave it out.

CDR3 protein | CDR3 DNA | D gene | J gene | CDR3 length | clone size | V gene
CASSLKGTKKGQVNYEQYF | TGTGCCAGCAGCTTAAAAGGGACGAAAAAGGGACAGGTGAACTACGAGCAGTACTTC | TRBD1 | TRBJ2-7 | 19 | once | TRBV7-3
CASSLGRSNQPQHF | TGTGCCAGCAGCTTAGGGCGGAGCAATCAGCCCCAGCATTTT | NA | TRBJ1-5 | 14 | NA | TRBV11-2
CATSSTSAQGVTEAFF | TGTGCCACCAGCAGCACATCAGCACAGGGGGTCACTGAAGCTTTCTTT | TRBD1 | TRBJ1-1 | 16 | NA | TRBV15
CASSPERLAEEQFF | TGTGCCAGCAGCCCAGAGAGACTAGCGGAGGAGCAGTTCTTC | TRBD2 | TRBJ2-1 | 14 | NA | TRBV9
CASSKIGQEKLFF | TGCGCCAGCAGCAAAATAGGACAGGAAAAACTGTTTTTT | NA | TRBJ1-4 | 13 | NA | TRBV4-1
CASSSPAETGTQETQYF | TGTGCCAGCAGTTCCCCCGCCGAGACAGGCACACAAGAGACCCAGTACTTC | NA | TRBJ2-5 | 17 | NA | TRBV28
CASSLGPEAGRGYTF | TGTGCCAGCAGCTTAGGGCCCGAGGCAGGGCGAGGCTACACCTTC | NA | TRBJ1-2 | 15 | NA | TRBV7-9
CAIRGTGGDQPQHF | TGTGCCATCAGAGGGACAGGGGGCGATCAGCCCCAGCATTTT | TRBD1 | TRBJ1-5 | 14 | few | TRBV10-3
CASSQVDRGSPLHF | TGTGCCAGCAGCCAAGTGGACAGGGGTTCACCCCTCCACTTT | TRBD1 | TRBJ1-6 | 14 | once | TRBV4-2
CAISESKAGVAPNFF | TGTGCCATCAGTGAGTCGAAGGCAGGGGTAGCCCCCAACTTCTTT | NA | TRBJ1-1 | 15 | NA | TRBV10-3
CASSLAASVYNEQFF | TGTGCCAGCAGCTTGGCGGCTAGCGTATACAATGAGCAGTTCTTC | NA | TRBJ2-1 | 15 | NA | TRBV5-6
CASSPWTGGAEQYF | TGTGCTAGCAGCCCATGGACAGGGGGTGCCGAGCAGTACTTC | TRBD1 | TRBJ2-7 | 14 | once | TRBV7-7
CASTSGRTYEQYF | TGTGCCAGCACTAGCGGGAGGACCTACGAGCAGTACTTC | TRBD2 | TRBJ2-7 | 13 | NA | TRBV28
CASSPQGVNYGYTF | TGTGCCAGCAGTCCGCAGGGGGTTAACTATGGCTACACCTTC | TRBD1 | TRBJ1-2 | 14 | few | TRBV27
CASSPDRRENTEAFF | TGTGCCAGCTCACCGGACAGAAGGGAGAACACTGAAGCTTTCTTT | NA | TRBJ1-1 | 15 | NA | TRBV18
CASSLTGVGQYF | TGTGCCAGCAGCTTAACAGGGGTGGGGCAGTACTTC | TRBD1 | TRBJ2-7 | 12 | few | TRBV7-2
CASSPGTGLNYGYTF | TGTGCCAGCAGTCCGGGGACAGGCCTTAACTATGGCTACACCTTC | TRBD1 | TRBJ1-2 | 15 | few | TRBV6-5
CASSRGFSSYNEQFF | TGTGCCAGCAGCCGCGGGTTCAGCTCCTACAATGAGCAGTTCTTC | NA | TRBJ2-1 | 15 | NA | TRBV5-8
CASVGAGNYEQYF | TGCGCCAGCGTAGGGGCAGGGAACTACGAGCAGTACTTC | NA | TRBJ2-7 | 13 | NA | TRBV10-2
CASSPQGGGDYGYTF | TGTGCCAGCAGCCCACAAGGAGGGGGCGACTATGGCTACACCTTC | TRBD1 | TRBJ1-2 | 15 | NA | TRBV7-9
CASSPPSGRGPNEQFF | TGTGCCAGCAGCCCTCCTAGCGGGAGGGGCCCCAATGAGCAGTTCTTC | TRBD2 | TRBJ2-1 | 16 | NA | TRBV11-2
CASSFLSGTDTQYF | TGTGCCAGCAGTTTCCTTTCGGGCACAGATACGCAGTATTTT | NA | TRBJ2-3 | 14 | few | TRBV28
CASSEVGGTRGETQYF | TGTGCCAGCAGTGAAGTGGGAGGGACTAGAGGAGAGACCCAGTACTTC | TRBD2 | TRBJ2-5 | 16 | NA | TRBV6-1
CAWRLRDSSSGANVLTF | TGTGCCTGGAGGCTCCGGGACAGTAGCTCTGGGGCCAACGTCCTGACTTTC | TRBD1 | TRBJ2-6 | 17 | NA | TRBV30
CASSLKTGNYGYTF | TGTGCCAGCAGTTTAAAAACTGGTAACTATGGCTACACCTTC | NA | TRBJ1-2 | 14 | NA | TRBV27